This entry is about one TCR beta chain. TCRdb's copy holds only in-frame clones and misses some; the assay was immunoSEQ multiplex PCR. The table records over a thousand clones, 70% to 90% of them present only once. This sample was taken from a study of brain metastases from non-small cell lung cancer. With V trimmed by 3 bases and J by 3 bases, 4 bases remained unmatched. Germline CDR1 reads SGHRS; CDR2 reads YFSETQ. The CDR3 has 14 amino acids. This chain uses TRBV5-1 with TRBJ2-7; 9 nucleotides align to TRBD1. This receptor was obtained from a donor at least 40 years old with non-small cell lung cancer. Sequencing was carried out using tumor-adjacent normal tissue. CDR3 nucleotides: TGCGCCAGCAGCTCAGGACAGGGGAACTACGAGCAGTACTTC. This translates into CASSSGQGNYEQYF.